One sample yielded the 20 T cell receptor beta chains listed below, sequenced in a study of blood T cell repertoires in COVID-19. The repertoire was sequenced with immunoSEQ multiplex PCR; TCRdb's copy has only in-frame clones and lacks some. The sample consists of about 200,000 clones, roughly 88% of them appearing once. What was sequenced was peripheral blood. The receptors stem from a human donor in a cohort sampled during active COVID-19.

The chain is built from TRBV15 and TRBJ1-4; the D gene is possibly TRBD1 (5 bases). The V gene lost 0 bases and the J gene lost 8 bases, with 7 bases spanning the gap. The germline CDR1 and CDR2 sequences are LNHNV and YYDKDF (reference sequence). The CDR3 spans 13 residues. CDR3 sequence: CATSRDWTEKLFF. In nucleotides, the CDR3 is TGTGCCACCAGCAGAGATTGGACAGAAAAACTGTTTTTT. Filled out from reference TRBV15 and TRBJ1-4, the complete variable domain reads DAMVIQNPRYQVTQFGKPVTLSCSQTLNHNVMYWYQQKSSQAPKLLFHYYDKDFNNEADTPDNFQSRRPNTSFCFLDIRSPGLGDTAMYLCATSRDWTEKLFFGSGTQLSVL.

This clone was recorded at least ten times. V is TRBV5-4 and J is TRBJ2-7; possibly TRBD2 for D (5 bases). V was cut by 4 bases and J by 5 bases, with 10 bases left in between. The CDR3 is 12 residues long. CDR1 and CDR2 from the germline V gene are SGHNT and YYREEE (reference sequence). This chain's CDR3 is CASSPPGDEQYF. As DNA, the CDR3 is TGTGCCAGCAGCCCGCCCGGGGACGAGCAGTACTTC.

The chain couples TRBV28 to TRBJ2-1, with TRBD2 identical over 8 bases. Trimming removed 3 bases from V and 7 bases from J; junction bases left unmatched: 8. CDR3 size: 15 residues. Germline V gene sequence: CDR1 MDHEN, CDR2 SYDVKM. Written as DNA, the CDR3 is TGTGCCAGCAGTTTGGTCGGGGGGGCTTTGAATGAGCAGTTCTTC. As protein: CASSLVGGALNEQFF.

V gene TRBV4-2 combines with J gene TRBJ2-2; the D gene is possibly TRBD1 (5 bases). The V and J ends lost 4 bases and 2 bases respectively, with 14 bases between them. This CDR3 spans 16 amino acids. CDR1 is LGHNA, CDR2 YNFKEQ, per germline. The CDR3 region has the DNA TGTGCCAGCAGCCCTCCAGGGTCCCAAAACACCGGGGAGCTGTTTTTT. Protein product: CASSPPGSQNTGELFF.

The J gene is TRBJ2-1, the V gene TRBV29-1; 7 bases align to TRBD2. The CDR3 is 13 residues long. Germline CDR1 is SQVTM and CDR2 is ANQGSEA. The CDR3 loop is CRAAGNSYNEQFF. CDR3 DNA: TGCAGAGCAGCGGGAAACTCCTACAATGAGCAGTTCTTC.

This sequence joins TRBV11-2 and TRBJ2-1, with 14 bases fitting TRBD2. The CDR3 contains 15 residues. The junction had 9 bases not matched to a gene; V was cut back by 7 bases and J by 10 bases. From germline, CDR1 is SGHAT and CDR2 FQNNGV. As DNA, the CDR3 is TGTGCCAGCACGTCGGGACTAGCGGGGGTTTGGGAGCAGTTCTTC. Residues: CASTSGLAGVWEQFF.

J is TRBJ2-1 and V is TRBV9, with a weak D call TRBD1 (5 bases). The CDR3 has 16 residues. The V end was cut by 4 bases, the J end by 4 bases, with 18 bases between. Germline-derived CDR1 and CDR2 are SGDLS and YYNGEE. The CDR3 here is CASSPSVRQTYNEQFF. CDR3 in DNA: TGTGCCAGCAGCCCCTCTGTGCGACAGACATACAATGAGCAGTTCTTC. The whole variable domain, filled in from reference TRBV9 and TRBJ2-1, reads DSGVTQTPKHLITATGQRVTLRCSPRSGDLSVYWYQQSLDQGLQFLIQYYNGEERAKGNILERFSAQQFPDLHSELNLSSLELGDSALYFCASSPSVRQTYNEQFFGPGTRLTVL.

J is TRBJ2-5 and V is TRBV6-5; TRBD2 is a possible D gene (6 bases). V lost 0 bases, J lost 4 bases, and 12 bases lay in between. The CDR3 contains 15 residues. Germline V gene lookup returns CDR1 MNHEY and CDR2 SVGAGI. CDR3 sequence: CASSYSRGGRETQYF. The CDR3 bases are TGTGCCAGCAGTTACTCAAGGGGAGGTAGAGAGACCCAGTACTTC.

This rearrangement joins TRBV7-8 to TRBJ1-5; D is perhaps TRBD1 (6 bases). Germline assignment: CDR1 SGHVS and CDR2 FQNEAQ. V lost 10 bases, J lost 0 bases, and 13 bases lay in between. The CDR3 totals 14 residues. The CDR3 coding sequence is TGTGCCATTGGGGGCAGGGGTAGCAATCAGCCCCAGCATTTT. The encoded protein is CAIGGRGSNQPQHF. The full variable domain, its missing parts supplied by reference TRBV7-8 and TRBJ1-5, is GAGVSQSPRYKVAKRGQDVALRCDPISGHVSLFWYQQALGQGPEFLTYFQNEAQLDKSGLPSDRFFAERPEGSVSTLKIQRTQQEDSAVYLCAIGGRGSNQPQHFGDGTRLSIL.

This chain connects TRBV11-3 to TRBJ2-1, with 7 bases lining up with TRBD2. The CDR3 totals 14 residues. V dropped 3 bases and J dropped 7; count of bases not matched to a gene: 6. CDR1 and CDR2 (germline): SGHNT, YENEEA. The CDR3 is CASSFGGLRNEQFF. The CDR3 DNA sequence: TGTGCCAGCAGCTTCGGGGGGTTAAGGAATGAGCAGTTCTTC.

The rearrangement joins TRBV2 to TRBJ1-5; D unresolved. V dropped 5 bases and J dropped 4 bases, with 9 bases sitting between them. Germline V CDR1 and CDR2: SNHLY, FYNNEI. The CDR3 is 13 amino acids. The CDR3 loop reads CASSLLGNQPQHF. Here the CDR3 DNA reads TGTGCCAGCAGTTTACTCGGGAATCAGCCCCAGCATTTT.

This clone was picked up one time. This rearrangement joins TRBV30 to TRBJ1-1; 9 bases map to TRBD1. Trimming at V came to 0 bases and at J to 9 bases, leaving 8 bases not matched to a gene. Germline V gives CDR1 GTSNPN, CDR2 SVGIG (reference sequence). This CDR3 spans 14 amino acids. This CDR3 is CAWSVTPDRGKAFF. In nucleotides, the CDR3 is TGTGCCTGGAGTGTGACCCCCGACAGGGGGAAAGCTTTCTTT.

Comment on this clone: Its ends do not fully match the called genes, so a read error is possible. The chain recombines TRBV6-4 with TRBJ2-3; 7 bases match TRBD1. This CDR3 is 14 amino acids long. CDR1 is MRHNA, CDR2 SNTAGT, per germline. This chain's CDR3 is CASSDSNPGTVKFF. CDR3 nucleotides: TGTGCCAGCAGTGACTCCAACCCCGGGACAGTTAAATTCTTT.

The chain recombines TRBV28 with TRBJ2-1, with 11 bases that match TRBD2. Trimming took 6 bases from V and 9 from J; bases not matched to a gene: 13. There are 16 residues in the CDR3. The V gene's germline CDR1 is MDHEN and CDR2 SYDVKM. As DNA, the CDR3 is TGTGCCAGCAGCCGATCAACTAGCGGGAGACGGGTTGAGCAGTTCTTC. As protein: CASSRSTSGRRVEQFF. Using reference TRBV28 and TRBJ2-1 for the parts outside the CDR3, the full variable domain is DVKVTQSSRYLVKRTGEKVFLECVQDMDHENMFWYRQDPGLGLRLIYFSYDVKMKEKGDIPEGYSVSREKKERFSLILESASTNQTSMYLCASSRSTSGRRVEQFFGPGTRLTVL.

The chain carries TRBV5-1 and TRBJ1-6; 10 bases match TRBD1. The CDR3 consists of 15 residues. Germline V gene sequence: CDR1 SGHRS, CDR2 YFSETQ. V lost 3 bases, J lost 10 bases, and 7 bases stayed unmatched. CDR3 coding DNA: TGCGCCAGCAGCTGGACGGGACAGGGGCGGTCACCCCTCCACTTT. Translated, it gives CASSWTGQGRSPLHF.

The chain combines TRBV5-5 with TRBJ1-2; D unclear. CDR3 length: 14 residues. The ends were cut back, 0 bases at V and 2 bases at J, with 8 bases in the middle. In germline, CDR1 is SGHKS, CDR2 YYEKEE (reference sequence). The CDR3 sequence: CASSLGQENYGYTF. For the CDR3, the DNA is TGTGCCAGCAGCTTGGGGCAGGAAAACTATGGCTACACCTTC.

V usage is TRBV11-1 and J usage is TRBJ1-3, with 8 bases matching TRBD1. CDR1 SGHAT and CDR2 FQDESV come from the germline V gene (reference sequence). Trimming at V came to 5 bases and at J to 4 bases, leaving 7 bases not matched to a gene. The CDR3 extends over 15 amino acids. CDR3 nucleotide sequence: TGTGCCAGCAGCCCGCCAGGGGGCTACGGAAACACCATATATTTT. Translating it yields CASSPPGGYGNTIYF.

The CDR3 loop is CASSLGPRGRLGYEQYF. The CDR3 DNA follows: TGTGCCAGCAGCTTGGGCCCCAGGGGGCGGCTGGGCTACGAGCAGTACTTC. V and J are TRBV7-6 and TRBJ2-7; 8 bases map to TRBD1. With 3 bases clipped from V and 3 bases from J, the junction kept 13 bases outside the gene matches. This CDR3 contains 17 residues. Per the germline V gene, CDR1 is SGHVS and CDR2 is FNYEAQ.

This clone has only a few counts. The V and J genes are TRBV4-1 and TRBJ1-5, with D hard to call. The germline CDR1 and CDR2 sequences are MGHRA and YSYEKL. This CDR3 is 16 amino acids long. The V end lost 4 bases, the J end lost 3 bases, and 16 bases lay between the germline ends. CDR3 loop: CASSPPPGGNNQPQHF. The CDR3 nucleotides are TGCGCCAGCAGCCCTCCCCCGGGAGGGAACAATCAGCCCCAGCATTTT.

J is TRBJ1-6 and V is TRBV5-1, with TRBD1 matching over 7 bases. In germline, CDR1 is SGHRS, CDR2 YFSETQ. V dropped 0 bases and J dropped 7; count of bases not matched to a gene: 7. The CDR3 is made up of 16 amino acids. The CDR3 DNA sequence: TGCGCCAGCAGCTTGGTGATAGGGGGCAAGAATTCACCCCTCCACTTT. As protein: CASSLVIGGKNSPLHF.